The 9 T cell receptor beta chains below all came from one sample that was sequenced in a study of cytomegalovirus exposure and HLA in healthy donors. The PCR employed 60 Vbeta primers together with 13 Jbeta primers. Profiling relied on immunoSEQ multiplex PCR, and the TCRdb table lists in-frame clones only, not all of them. This table has about 190,000 clones, roughly four fifths appearing once. Input material: PBMCs. The receptor set was obtained from a woman aged 45-60 years in good health and CMV-seropositive.

The rearrangement links TRBV28 to TRBJ2-3; TRBD2 matches at 8 bases. V trimming: 5 bases; J trimming: 2 bases; junction bases outside the gene matches: 9. This CDR3 spans 16 amino acids. Germline V gives CDR1 MDHEN, CDR2 SYDVKM. The CDR3 region is CASSPQTSATTDTQYF. Here the CDR3 DNA reads TGTGCCAGCAGTCCCCAGACTAGCGCGACCACAGATACGCAGTATTTT. Complete variable domain (other parts from reference TRBV28 and TRBJ2-3): DVKVTQSSRYLVKRTGEKVFLECVQDMDHENMFWYRQDPGLGLRLIYFSYDVKMKEKGDIPEGYSVSREKKERFSLILESASTNQTSMYLCASSPQTSATTDTQYFGPGTRLTVL.

The genes are TRBV29-1 and TRBJ1-4, with D unresolved. Trimming took off 2 bases at V and 7 bases at J, with 11 bases between the two ends. Germline assignment: CDR1 SQVTM and CDR2 ANQGSEA. There are 13 residues in the CDR3. The CDR3 DNA reads as TGCAGCGTTGAATTTGTGCCGGGTGAAAAACTGTTTTTT. This translates into CSVEFVPGEKLFF.

This chain connects TRBV7-9 to TRBJ2-3; 9 bases are a match to TRBD1. Germline CDR1 and CDR2: SEHNR and FQNEAQ (reference sequence). This CDR3 contains 14 residues. V was pared by 5 bases and J by 4 bases, with 4 bases of the junction left unmatched. The DNA for the CDR3 is TGTGCCAGCAGCGGGGGACAGGGCGCAGATACGCAGTATTTT. Its translation is CASSGGQGADTQYF.

The chain links TRBV5-1 to TRBJ1-2, with TRBD1 matching 7 bases. Germline lookup yields CDR1 SGHRS and CDR2 YFSETQ. There are 15 residues in the CDR3. V shed 2 bases, J shed 0 bases, and the junction held 4 bases outside the gene matches. The CDR3 nucleotides are TGCGCCAGCAGCTTTGTCGGGACAGCTAACTATGGCTACACCTTC. Its translation is CASSFVGTANYGYTF.

The V gene is TRBV4-3, the J gene TRBJ2-1; tentative D call: TRBD2 (6 bases). The CDR3 is 14 amino acids. Germline V gene lookup returns CDR1 LGHNA and CDR2 YSLEER. Trimming stripped 4 bases from V and 4 bases from J, with 11 bases between. The CDR3 sequence is CASSRGTVYNEQFF. The DNA of the CDR3 is TGCGCCAGCAGCCGCGGGACGGTGTACAATGAGCAGTTCTTC.

This rearrangement joins TRBV9 to TRBJ1-6; D may be TRBD1 (6 bases). This CDR3 has 15 residues. V was pared by 4 bases and J by 9 bases, with 17 bases between. Germline CDR1 and CDR2: SGDLS and YYNGEE. The CDR3 region has the DNA TGTGCCAGCAGCCCCAGATCCCAGGGGCTTTCACCCCTCCACTTT. It translates to CASSPRSQGLSPLHF. The full variable domain, its missing parts supplied by reference TRBV9 and TRBJ1-6, is DSGVTQTPKHLITATGQRVTLRCSPRSGDLSVYWYQQSLDQGLQFLIQYYNGEERAKGNILERFSAQQFPDLHSELNLSSLELGDSALYFCASSPRSQGLSPLHFGNGTRLTVT.

The gene calls are TRBV5-1 and TRBJ2-1; no reliable D call. Trimming stripped 4 bases from V and 0 bases from J, with 11 bases between. There are 15 residues in the CDR3. Germline CDR1 reads SGHRS; CDR2 reads YFSETQ. In DNA, the CDR3 is TGCGCCAGCAGCCTAGTGACCAGCTCCTACAATGAGCAGTTCTTC. It encodes CASSLVTSSYNEQFF.

The CDR3 loop is CASTWSGDSSYNEQFF. The CDR3 DNA reads as TGTGCCAGCACCTGGTCCGGGGACAGCTCCTACAATGAGCAGTTCTTC. The chain couples TRBV28 to TRBJ2-1; 7 nucleotides line up with TRBD1. The J segment lost 0 bases and the V segment lost 7 bases, leaving 9 bases of the junction unmatched. This CDR3 is built from 16 residues. Germline loops: CDR1 MDHEN, CDR2 SYDVKM.

The rearrangement joins TRBV7-3 to TRBJ2-3; D call uncertain. Germline assignment: CDR1 SGHTA and CDR2 FQGTGA. Trimming removed 5 bases from V and 1 base from J, with 7 bases in between. There are 13 residues in the CDR3. CDR3 protein: CASSPGGTDTQYF. The CDR3 bases are TGTGCCAGCAGCCCCGGTGGCACAGATACGCAGTATTTT.